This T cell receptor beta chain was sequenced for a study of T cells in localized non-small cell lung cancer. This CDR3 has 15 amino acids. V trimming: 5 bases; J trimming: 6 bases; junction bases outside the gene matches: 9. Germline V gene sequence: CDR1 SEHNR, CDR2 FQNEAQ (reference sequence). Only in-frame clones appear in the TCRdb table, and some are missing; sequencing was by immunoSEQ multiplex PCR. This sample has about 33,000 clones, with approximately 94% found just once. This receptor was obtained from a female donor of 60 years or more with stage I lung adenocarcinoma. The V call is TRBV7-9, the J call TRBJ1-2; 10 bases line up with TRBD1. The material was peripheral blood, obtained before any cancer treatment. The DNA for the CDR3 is TGTGCCAGCAGCATTGGATGGACAGGGGGAGATGGCTACACCTTC. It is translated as CASSIGWTGGDGYTF.